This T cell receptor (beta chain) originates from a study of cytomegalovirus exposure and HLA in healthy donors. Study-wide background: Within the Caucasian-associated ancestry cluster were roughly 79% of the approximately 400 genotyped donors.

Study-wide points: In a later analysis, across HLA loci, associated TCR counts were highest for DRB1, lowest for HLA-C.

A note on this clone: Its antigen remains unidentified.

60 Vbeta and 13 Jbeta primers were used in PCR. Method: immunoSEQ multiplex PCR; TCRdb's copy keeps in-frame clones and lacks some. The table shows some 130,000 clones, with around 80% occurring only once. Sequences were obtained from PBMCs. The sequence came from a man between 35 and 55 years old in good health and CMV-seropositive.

As DNA, the CDR3 is TGTGCCAGTAGGCCGACAGGGGAGGACTATGGCTACACCTTC. It codes for CASRPTGEDYGYTF. This chain connects TRBV19 to TRBJ1-2, with TRBD1 identical over 8 bases. The V segment lost 6 bases and the J segment 3 bases; nucleotides outside the gene matches: 6. CDR3 length equals 14 residues. Germline CDR1 is LNHDA and CDR2 is SQIVND (reference sequence). The full variable domain, in which reference TRBV19 and TRBJ1-2 provide the parts outside the CDR3, is DGGITQSPKYLFRKEGQNVTLSCEQNLNHDAMYWYRQDPGQGLRLIYYSQIVNDFQKGDIAEGYSVSREKKESFPLTVTSAQKNPTAFYLCASRPTGEDYGYTFGSGTRLTVV.